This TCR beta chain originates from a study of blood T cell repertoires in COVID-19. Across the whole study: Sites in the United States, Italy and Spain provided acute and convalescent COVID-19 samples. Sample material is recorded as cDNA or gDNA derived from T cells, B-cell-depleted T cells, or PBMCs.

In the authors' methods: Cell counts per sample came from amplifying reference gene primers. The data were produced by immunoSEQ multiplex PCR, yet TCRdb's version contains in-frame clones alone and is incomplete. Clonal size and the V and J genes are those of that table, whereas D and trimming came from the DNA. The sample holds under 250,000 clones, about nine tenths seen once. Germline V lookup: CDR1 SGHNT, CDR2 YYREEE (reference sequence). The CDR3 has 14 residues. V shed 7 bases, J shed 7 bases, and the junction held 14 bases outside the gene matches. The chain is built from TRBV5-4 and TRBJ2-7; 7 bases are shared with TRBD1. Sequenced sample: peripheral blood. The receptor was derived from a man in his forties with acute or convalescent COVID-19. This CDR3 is CASHNPTGVREQYF. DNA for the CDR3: TGTGCCAGCCATAACCCCACAGGGGTTAGAGAGCAGTACTTC.